The present TCR beta chain was sequenced within a study of preoperative IRX-2 immunotherapy in early breast cancer. This CDR3 is 13 amino acids long. In germline, CDR1 is LNHDA, CDR2 SQIVND (reference sequence). The V and J ends lost 8 bases and 9 bases respectively, with 16 bases between them. Treatment here: preoperative locoregional IRX-2 cytokine immunotherapy. Samples came from a phase Ib trial of preoperative locoregional IRX-2 cytokine immunotherapy. Using immunoSEQ multiplex PCR, the repertoire was profiled, and TCRdb retains in-frame clones only, with some absent. In the table there are under 45,000 clones, roughly 94% of which are singletons.

This specimen was tumor tissue, taken after IRX-2 immunotherapy. The TCR sequence derives from a human donor with breast cancer. The rearrangement links TRBV19 to TRBJ2-2, with a possible D match to TRBD1 (6 bases). The CDR3 is CASVGAGFRELFF. For the CDR3, the DNA is TGTGCCAGTGTGGGGGCAGGGTTTAGGGAGCTGTTTTTT.